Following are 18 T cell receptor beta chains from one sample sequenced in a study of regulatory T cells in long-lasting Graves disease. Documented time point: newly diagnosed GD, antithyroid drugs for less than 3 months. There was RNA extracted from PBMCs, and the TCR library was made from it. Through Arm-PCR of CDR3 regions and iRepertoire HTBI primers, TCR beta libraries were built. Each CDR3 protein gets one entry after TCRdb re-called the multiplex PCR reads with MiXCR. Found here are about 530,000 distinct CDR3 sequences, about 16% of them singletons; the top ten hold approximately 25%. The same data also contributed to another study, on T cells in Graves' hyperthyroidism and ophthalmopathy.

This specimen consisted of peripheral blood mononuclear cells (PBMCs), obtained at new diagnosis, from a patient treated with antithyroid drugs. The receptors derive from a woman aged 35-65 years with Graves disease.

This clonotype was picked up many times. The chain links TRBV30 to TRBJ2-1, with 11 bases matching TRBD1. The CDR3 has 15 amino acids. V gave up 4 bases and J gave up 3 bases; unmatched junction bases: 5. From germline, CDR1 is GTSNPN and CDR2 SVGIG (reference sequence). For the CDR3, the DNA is TGTGCCTGGATCCGGGGACAGGGGGGCTACAATGAGCAGTTCTTC. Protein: CAWIRGQGGYNEQFF.

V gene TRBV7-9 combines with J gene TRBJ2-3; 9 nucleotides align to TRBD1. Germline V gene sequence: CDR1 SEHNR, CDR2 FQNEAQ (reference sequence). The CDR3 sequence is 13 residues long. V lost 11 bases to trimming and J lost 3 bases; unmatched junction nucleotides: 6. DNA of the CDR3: TGTGCCGGGGGGACAGGGATTACAGATACGCAGTATTTT. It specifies CAGGTGITDTQYF. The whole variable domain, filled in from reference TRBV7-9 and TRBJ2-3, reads DTGVSQNPRHKITKRGQNVTFRCDPISEHNRLYWYRQTLGQGPEFLTYFQNEAQLEKSRLLSDRFSAERPKGSFSTLEIQRTEQGDSAMYLCAGGTGITDTQYFGPGTRLTVL.

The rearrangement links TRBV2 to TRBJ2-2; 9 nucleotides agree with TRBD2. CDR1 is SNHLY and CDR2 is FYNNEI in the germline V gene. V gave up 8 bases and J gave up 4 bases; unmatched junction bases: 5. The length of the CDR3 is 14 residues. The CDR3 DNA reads TGTGCCAGCCAGGCGGGGGGGTTCACCGGGGAGCTGTTTTTT. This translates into CASQAGGFTGELFF.

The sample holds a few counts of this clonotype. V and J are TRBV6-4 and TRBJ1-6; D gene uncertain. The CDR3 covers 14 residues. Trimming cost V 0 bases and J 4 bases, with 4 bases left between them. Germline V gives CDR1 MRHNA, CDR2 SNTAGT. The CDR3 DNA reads TGTGCCAGCAGTGACTCGCAGTATAATTCACCCCTCCACTTT. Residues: CASSDSQYNSPLHF.

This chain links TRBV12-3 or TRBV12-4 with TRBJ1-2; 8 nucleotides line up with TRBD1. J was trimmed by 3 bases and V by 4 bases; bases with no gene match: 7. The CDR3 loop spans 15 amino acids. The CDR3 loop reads CASSSRGQEHYGYTF. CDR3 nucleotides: TGTGCCAGCAGTTCCCGGGGACAGGAGCACTATGGCTACACCTTC.

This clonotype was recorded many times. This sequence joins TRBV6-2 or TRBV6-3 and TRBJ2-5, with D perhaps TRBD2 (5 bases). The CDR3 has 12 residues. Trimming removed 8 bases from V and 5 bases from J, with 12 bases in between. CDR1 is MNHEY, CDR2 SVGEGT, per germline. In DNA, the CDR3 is TGTGCCAGCGGTCGGGGAGCGGAGACCCAGTACTTC. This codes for CASGRGAETQYF.

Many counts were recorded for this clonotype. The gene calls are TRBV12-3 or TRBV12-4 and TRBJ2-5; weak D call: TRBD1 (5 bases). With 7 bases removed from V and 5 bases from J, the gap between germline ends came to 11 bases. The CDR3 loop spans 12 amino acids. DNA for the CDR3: TGTGCCAGCAAGGGGTGGCGGGAGACCCAGTACTTC. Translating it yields CASKGWRETQYF.

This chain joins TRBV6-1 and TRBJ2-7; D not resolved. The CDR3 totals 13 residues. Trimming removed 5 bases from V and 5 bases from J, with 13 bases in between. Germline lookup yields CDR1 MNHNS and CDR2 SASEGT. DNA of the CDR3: TGTGCCAGCAGTCCGGGTAGTGGGAACGAGCAGTACTTC. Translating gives CASSPGSGNEQYF.

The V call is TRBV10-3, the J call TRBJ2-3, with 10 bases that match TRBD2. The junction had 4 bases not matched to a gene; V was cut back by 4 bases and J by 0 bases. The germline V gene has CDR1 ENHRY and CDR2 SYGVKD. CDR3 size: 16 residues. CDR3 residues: CAISGPSGGSTDTQYF. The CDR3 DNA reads TGTGCCATCAGTGGCCCTAGCGGGGGCAGCACAGATACGCAGTATTTT.

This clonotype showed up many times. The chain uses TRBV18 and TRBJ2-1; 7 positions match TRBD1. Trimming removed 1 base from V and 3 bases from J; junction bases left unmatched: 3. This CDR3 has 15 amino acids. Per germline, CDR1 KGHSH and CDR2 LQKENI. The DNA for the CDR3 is TGTGCCAGCTCACCACAAGGACAGGTCTACAATGAGCAGTTCTTC. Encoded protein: CASSPQGQVYNEQFF.

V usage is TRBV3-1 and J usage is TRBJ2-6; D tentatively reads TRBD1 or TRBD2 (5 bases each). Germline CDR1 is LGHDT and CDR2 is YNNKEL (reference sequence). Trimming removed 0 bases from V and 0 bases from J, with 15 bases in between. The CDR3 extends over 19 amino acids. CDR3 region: CASSQDPGTDFSGANVLTF. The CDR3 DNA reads TGTGCCAGCAGCCAAGATCCCGGGACGGATTTCTCTGGGGCCAACGTCCTGACTTTC. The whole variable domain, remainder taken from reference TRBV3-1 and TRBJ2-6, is DTAVSQTPKYLVTQMGNDKSIKCEQNLGHDTMYWYKQDSKKFLKIMFSYNNKELIINETVPNRFSPKSPDKAHLNLHINSLELGDSAVYFCASSQDPGTDFSGANVLTFGAGSRLTVL.

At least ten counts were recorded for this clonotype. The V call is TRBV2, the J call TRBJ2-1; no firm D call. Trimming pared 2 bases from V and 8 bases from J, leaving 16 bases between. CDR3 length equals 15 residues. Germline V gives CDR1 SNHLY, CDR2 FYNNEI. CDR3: CASSELGAGLDEQFF. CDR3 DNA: TGTGCCAGCAGTGAACTGGGCGCAGGCTTGGATGAGCAGTTCTTC.

This chain's CDR3 is CASSYFTRTGIGMAGELFF. In nucleotides, the CDR3 is TGTGCCAGCAGTTATTTTACCAGGACAGGGATCGGGATGGCCGGGGAGCTGTTTTTT. The chain carries TRBV6-2 or TRBV6-3 and TRBJ2-2; 8 bases match TRBD1. The CDR3 extends over 19 amino acids. From germline, CDR1 is MNHEY and CDR2 SVGEGT. V gave up 3 bases and J gave up 6 bases; unmatched junction bases: 18.

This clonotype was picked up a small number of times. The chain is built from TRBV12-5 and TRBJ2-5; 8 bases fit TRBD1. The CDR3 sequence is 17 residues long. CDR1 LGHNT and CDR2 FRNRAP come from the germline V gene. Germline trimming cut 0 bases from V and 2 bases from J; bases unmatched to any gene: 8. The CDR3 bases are TGTGCTAGTGGTTTGGTATTGGGACAGGCGAAGCAAGAGACCCAGTACTTC. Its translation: CASGLVLGQAKQETQYF.

The CDR3 spells CASSLQRGTAYF. CDR3 in DNA: TGTGCCAGCAGCTTACAGCGGGGGACCGCGTATTTT. The chain uses TRBV7-3 and TRBJ2-3, with TRBD2 matching over 8 bases. Trimming cost V 2 bases and J 14 bases; bases outside gene matches: 6. The CDR3 length is 12 residues. Germline values: CDR1 SGHTA, CDR2 FQGTGA.

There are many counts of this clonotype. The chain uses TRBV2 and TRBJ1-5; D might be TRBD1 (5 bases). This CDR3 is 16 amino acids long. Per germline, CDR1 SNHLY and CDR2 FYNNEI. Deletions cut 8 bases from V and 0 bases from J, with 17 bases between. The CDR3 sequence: CASGFDRTYSNQPQHF. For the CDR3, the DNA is TGTGCCAGCGGATTTGACAGAACTTATAGCAATCAGCCCCAGCATTTT.

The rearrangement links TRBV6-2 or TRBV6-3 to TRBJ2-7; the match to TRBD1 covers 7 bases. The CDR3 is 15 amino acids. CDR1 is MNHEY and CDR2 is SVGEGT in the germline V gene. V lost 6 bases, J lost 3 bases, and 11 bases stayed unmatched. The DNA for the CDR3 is TGTGCCAGCAGCTCGGGGACAGACTCGGGCTACGAGCAGTACTTC. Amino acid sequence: CASSSGTDSGYEQYF.

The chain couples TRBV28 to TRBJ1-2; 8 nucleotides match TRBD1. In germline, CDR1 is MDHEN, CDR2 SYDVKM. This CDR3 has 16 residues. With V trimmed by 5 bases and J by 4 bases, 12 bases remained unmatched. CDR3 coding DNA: TGTGCCAGCAGTGCCAGACAGGGGTTTTCCTCCTATGGCTACACCTTC. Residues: CASSARQGFSSYGYTF.